A single sample is the source of the 24 T cell receptor beta chains below, sequenced in a study of blood T cells in healthy people across ages. Primers used in a second PCR of roughly 6 to 12 cycles were a sample-barcoded 5' primer and a J-beta primer mix. TCRdb redid the calling of the 5' RACE reads with MiXCR, one entry per CDR3 protein. The sample includes around 990,000 distinct CDR3 sequences, under 40% of them seen just once. The source material was blood. The receptor source for this set is a young man in good health.

The chain couples TRBV9 to TRBJ2-1; D not certain. With the DNA end fitting TRBJ2-7 better, the J assignment may be wrong. CDR3 length equals 16 residues. Germline-derived CDR1 and CDR2 are SGDLS and YYNGEE. CDR3 in amino acids: CASSVATSNSYNEQYF. CDR3 nucleotides: TGTGCCAGCAGCGTAGCTACTTCGAATTCCTACAATGAGCAGTACTTC.

V is TRBV12-3 or TRBV12-4 and J is TRBJ2-7; TRBD2 matches 8 bases. CDR3 length: 15 amino acids. The ends lost 6 bases at V and 0 bases at J; junction bases unmatched: 7. CDR3 loop: CASRVGGGHSYEQYF. CDR3 in DNA: TGTGCCAGCAGGGTTGGCGGGGGGCACTCCTACGAGCAGTACTTC.

This clonotype was seen a few times. Mismatch with germline at one junction end may stem from a read error. The rearrangement uses TRBV20-1 and TRBJ2-7; perhaps TRBD2 as D (5 bases). From germline, CDR1 is DFQATT and CDR2 SNEGSKA (reference sequence). The CDR3 sequence is 12 residues long. The CDR3 protein is CSASPEGYEQYF. CDR3 sequence (DNA): TGTAGTGCTTCCCCAGAGGGTTACGAGCAGTACTTC.

The chain recombines TRBV9 with TRBJ2-3; 9 bases map to TRBD1. Per germline, CDR1 SGDLS and CDR2 YYNGEE. The V gene end was trimmed by 4 bases and the J gene end by 0 bases; junction bases not matched to a gene: 9. The CDR3 has 17 residues. CDR3 sequence reads: CASSPHRGPPSTDTQYF. Written as DNA, the CDR3 is TGTGCCAGCAGCCCCCACAGGGGGCCTCCTAGCACAGATACGCAGTATTTT.

This clonotype was counted a few times. The chain has TRBV6-2 or TRBV6-3 and TRBJ1-1, with a possible D match to TRBD1 (6 bases). V was shortened by 7 bases and J by 1 base, with 22 bases between the two germline ends. The CDR3 has 17 amino acids. The germline CDR1 and CDR2 sequences are MNHEY and SVGEGT. CDR3 DNA sequence: TGTGCCAGCACCACGCTCGCAGGGGCCCTCCGGAACACTGAAGCTTTCTTT. Amino acid sequence: CASTTLAGALRNTEAFF.

This clonotype was detected only a few times. The chain joins TRBV4-2 to TRBJ1-1; D remains ambiguous. This CDR3 comprises 13 residues. V gave up 1 base and J gave up 10 bases, with 13 bases separating them. Germline V lookup: CDR1 LGHNA, CDR2 YNFKEQ. CDR3 coding DNA: TGTGCCAGCAGCCAAGGCCCTCTGTCGACAGCTTTCTTT. This sequence encodes CASSQGPLSTAFF.

The chain couples TRBV5-1 to TRBJ1-2; no clear D gene. The germline V gene has CDR1 SGHRS and CDR2 YFSETQ. Trimming stripped 0 bases from V and 4 bases from J, with 13 bases between. The CDR3 totals 15 residues. Written as DNA, the CDR3 is TGCGCCAGCAGCTTGGAGACGGGATGGGTCTATGGCTACACCTTC. It codes for CASSLETGWVYGYTF.

V and J are TRBV20-1 and TRBJ1-5; D is ambiguous. The germline V gene encodes CDR1 DFQATT and CDR2 SNEGSKA (reference sequence). The CDR3 is 14 amino acids. The ends were cut back, 0 bases at V and 0 bases at J, with 6 bases in the middle. The CDR3 bases are TGCAGTGCTAGAGATCTGGATAGCAATCAGCCCCAGCATTTT. It specifies CSARDLDSNQPQHF.

On this clonotype: This sequence may be a read error, since a much larger clone differs from it by one base. CDR3 sequence: CSVVGGSSYNEQYF. The CDR3 DNA sequence: TGCAGCGTTGTTGGCGGGAGCTCCTACAATGAGCAGTACTTC. The rearrangement joins TRBV29-1 to TRBJ2-1, with 7 nucleotides matching TRBD2. The end of the DNA aligns better with TRBJ2-7, so the J call may be wrong. This CDR3 spans 14 amino acids. Germline V lookup: CDR1 SQVTM, CDR2 ANQGSEA.

This clonotype was seen a handful of times. This chain uses TRBV4-2 with TRBJ1-2, with unresolved D. V lost 0 bases to trimming and J lost 4 bases, with 9 bases between them. The CDR3 is made up of 14 amino acids. The germline V gene encodes CDR1 LGHNA and CDR2 YNFKEQ. CDR3 coding DNA: TGTGCCAGCAGCCAAGATGCCACCAGCTATGGCTACACCTTC. Protein product: CASSQDATSYGYTF.

This clonotype came up a few times. V and J are TRBV20-1 and TRBJ2-1; D unclear. V was cut by 0 bases and J by 9 bases, with 21 bases left in between. CDR3 length: 16 amino acids. CDR1 is DFQATT and CDR2 is SNEGSKA in the germline V gene (reference sequence). CDR3 coding DNA: TGCAGTGCTAGAGATCCCCAGAGCCTTTCGGCTATTGAGCAGTTCTTC. This codes for CSARDPQSLSAIEQFF.

This clonotype was seen only a few times. The rearrangement uses TRBV4-3 and TRBJ2-2, with D hard to call. The V end was cut by 0 bases, the J end by 2 bases, with 10 bases between. This CDR3 has 16 residues. Germline assignment: CDR1 LGHNA and CDR2 YSLEER. In DNA form, the CDR3 reads TGCGCCAGCAGCCAAGATAGATCCGTCAACACCGGGGAGCTGTTTTTT. Its translation is CASSQDRSVNTGELFF.

The genes are TRBV10-3 and TRBJ1-4; no firm D call. CDR3 length: 14 residues. Germline V CDR1 and CDR2: ENHRY, SYGVKD. Trimming left V 6 bases short and J 0 bases short, with 8 bases between. CDR3: CAIRDGATNEKLFF. The CDR3 nucleotides read TGTGCCATCAGGGACGGTGCAACTAATGAAAAACTGTTTTTT.

This clonotype was counted only a few times. V gene TRBV7-2 combines with J gene TRBJ1-2; a possible D gene is TRBD1 (5 bases). The CDR3 extends over 15 amino acids. Germline V gene lookup returns CDR1 SGHTA and CDR2 FQGNSA. Trimming cost V 1 base and J 2 bases, with 11 bases left between them. DNA for the CDR3: TGTGCCAGCAGCTTAGGACAGCCGGGAAACTATGGCTACACCTTC. Translation: CASSLGQPGNYGYTF.

This clonotype was recorded a few times. The chain uses TRBV12-3 or TRBV12-4 and TRBJ1-4; D is perhaps TRBD1 (6 bases). CDR3 size: 14 residues. Between the trimmed V and J ends, which lost 4 bases and 5 bases, there was a span of 11 bases. As DNA, the CDR3 is TGTGCCAGCAGTTGGGGGCAGAAGAATGAAAAACTGTTTTTT. As protein: CASSWGQKNEKLFF.

The genes are TRBV24-1 and TRBJ2-1; possible D gene TRBD1, 5 bases. Germline-derived CDR1 and CDR2 are KGHDR and SFDVKD. The CDR3 contains 16 residues. The ends were cut back, 4 bases at V and 5 bases at J, with 17 bases in the middle. CDR3 nucleotides: TGTGCCACCAGTGACCAGGGTGTAGGAACACACAATGAGCAGTTCTTC. Amino acid sequence: CATSDQGVGTHNEQFF.

V and J are TRBV27 and TRBJ2-1; D uncertain. This CDR3 region has 13 residues. V gave up 8 bases and J gave up 0 bases, with 8 bases separating them. Germline V gene lookup returns CDR1 MNHEY and CDR2 SMNVEV (reference sequence). CDR3 bases: TGTGCCAGCTCAATCACCTCCTACAATGAGCAGTTCTTC. Translated: CASSITSYNEQFF.

The CDR3 DNA follows: TGTGCCAGCAGTATACTCGGGGTGGATAACACTGAAGCTTTCTTT. Translating gives CASSILGVDNTEAFF. V is TRBV7-2 and J is TRBJ1-1; unclear D gene. The CDR3 is 15 residues long. Trimming stripped 6 bases from V and 2 bases from J, with 16 bases between. In germline, CDR1 is SGHTA, CDR2 FQGNSA.

V usage is TRBV24-1 and J usage is TRBJ2-1; 7 nucleotides match TRBD2. J lost 0 bases, V lost 3 bases, and 7 bases had no gene match. CDR1 KGHDR and CDR2 SFDVKD come from the germline V gene. The CDR3 spans 17 residues. DNA of the CDR3: TGTGCCACCAGTGATCGCGCCCGGGGGGACTCCTACAATGAGCAGTTCTTC. Protein: CATSDRARGDSYNEQFF.

The chain combines TRBV12-3 or TRBV12-4 with TRBJ2-7; D gene unclear. The V gene lost 5 bases and the J gene lost 7 bases, with 18 bases spanning the gap. CDR3 length equals 14 residues. Here the CDR3 DNA reads TGTGCCAGCAGTGAAGGGATCCCCTACAATGAGCAGTACTTC. Its translation: CASSEGIPYNEQYF.

This clonotype appeared a few times. The chain recombines TRBV7-2 with TRBJ1-6; TRBD1 might be the D (5 bases). Germline CDR1 and CDR2: SGHTA and FQGNSA. Trimming shortened V by 5 bases and J by 5 bases, and 19 bases separated the two germline ends. The CDR3 runs to 17 residues. CDR3 sequence reads: CASSVLGGGANNSPLHF. The CDR3 nucleotides read TGTGCCAGCAGCGTCCTCGGGGGGGGAGCTAATAATTCACCCCTCCACTTT.

The chain uses TRBV20-1 and TRBJ1-5; D remains ambiguous. V dropped 0 bases and J dropped 3 bases, with 12 bases sitting between them. Germline CDR1 reads DFQATT; CDR2 reads SNEGSKA (reference sequence). The CDR3 covers 15 residues. The CDR3: CSARDSFRINQPQHF. The CDR3 DNA follows: TGCAGTGCTAGAGACAGTTTTAGGATCAATCAGCCCCAGCATTTT.

Points on this clonotype: A much larger clone lies one base from this, so it may be a read error. V is TRBV2 and J is TRBJ2-5, with unresolved D. Trimming stripped 6 bases from V and 5 bases from J, with 7 bases between. Germline loops: CDR1 SNHLY, CDR2 FYNNEI. This CDR3 is 11 amino acids long. In nucleotides, the CDR3 is TGTGCCAGCAGCAAAGGGGAGACCCAGTACTTC. Protein sequence: CASSKGETQYF.

The chain links TRBV5-1 to TRBJ2-1, with D perhaps matching TRBD2 (5 bases). The CDR3 runs to 13 residues. Trimming removed 7 bases at V and 8 bases at J, with 16 bases between. Germline CDR1 is SGHRS and CDR2 is YFSETQ. CDR3 bases: TGCGCCAGCGGGATGTCAGCCGGGGATGAGCAGTTCTTC. Protein: CASGMSAGDEQFF. Variable domain in full (rest from reference TRBV5-1 and TRBJ2-1): KAGVTQTPRYLIKTRGQQVTLSCSPISGHRSVSWYQQTPGQGLQFLFEYFSETQRNKGNFPGRFSGRQFSNSRSEMNVSTLELGDSALYLCASGMSAGDEQFFGPGTRLTVL.